These 11 T cell receptor beta chains were all obtained from the same sample, sequenced in a study of T-cell memory formation after mild COVID-19. TCRdb called the 5' RACE reads again in MiXCR, with one record for every CDR3 protein. Found here are about 140,000 distinct CDR3 sequences, more than 13% of them singletons; the top ten hold under 30%. The sequenced sample was PBMCs or a T cell subset sorted from them (not recorded which). The receptors were sampled from an adult woman who had mild COVID-19 (a few samples of this study predate the infection). Cell type and time point are not known.

The sample holds many counts of this clonotype. The rearrangement joins TRBV5-1 to TRBJ2-5; 15 bases are a match to TRBD2. CDR3 length: 17 amino acids. V dropped 0 bases and J dropped 5; count of bases not matched to a gene: 5. Germline V gene lookup returns CDR1 SGHRS and CDR2 YFSETQ. The CDR3 nucleotides read TGCGCCAGCAGCTTGGGGACTAGCGGGGGGGCCGAGGAGACCCAGTACTTC. Translation: CASSLGTSGGAEETQYF.

The CDR3 loop reads CASSAGSGGYYEQYF. The CDR3 region has the DNA TGTGCCAGCAGCGCGGGGTCAGGGGGCTACTACGAGCAGTACTTC. The chain recombines TRBV2 with TRBJ2-7; TRBD1 matches at 8 bases. V was clipped by 6 bases and J by 3 bases; unmatched bases: 10. This CDR3 comprises 15 residues. Per the germline V gene, CDR1 is SNHLY and CDR2 is FYNNEI.

In its sample, this clonotype was seen many times. The chain uses TRBV5-1 and TRBJ2-3, with 8 positions matching TRBD1. The CDR3 length is 17 residues. The germline gives CDR1 SGHRS, CDR2 YFSETQ. V shed 0 bases and J 2 bases; nucleotides not matched to a gene: 8. As DNA, the CDR3 is TGCGCCAGCAGCTTGGGGACAGGGAATGACCTCACAGATACGCAGTATTTT. It yields the protein CASSLGTGNDLTDTQYF.

This clonotype was picked up a small number of times. This chain links TRBV6-2 or TRBV6-3 with TRBJ1-5; D is undetermined. V was trimmed by 2 bases and J by 1 base, leaving 6 bases between them. This CDR3 has 14 amino acids. Looked up from germline, CDR1 is MNHEY and CDR2 is SVGEGT. CDR3 in amino acids: CASSYTESNQPQHF. In DNA, the CDR3 is TGTGCCAGCAGTTACACCGAGAGCAATCAGCCCCAGCATTTT.

This clonotype appeared a few times. The J gene is TRBJ2-3, the V gene TRBV5-6; tentatively, D is TRBD2 (6 bases). CDR3 size: 14 residues. V dropped 2 bases and J dropped 2 bases, with 9 bases sitting between them. Germline CDR1 SGHDT, CDR2 YYEEEE. The CDR3 spells CASSFGGVTDTQYF. Here the CDR3 DNA reads TGTGCCAGCAGCTTCGGGGGAGTCACAGATACGCAGTATTTT.

This clonotype has just a few counts. V usage is TRBV3-1 and J usage is TRBJ2-7, with 9 bases identical to TRBD2. Germline CDR1 LGHDT, CDR2 YNNKEL (reference sequence). V was clipped by 0 bases and J by 0 bases; unmatched bases: 6. This CDR3 has 17 amino acids. The CDR3 sequence: CASSQEGAGGYSYEQYF. The DNA for the CDR3 is TGTGCCAGCAGCCAAGAAGGAGCGGGGGGTTACTCCTACGAGCAGTACTTC.

This clonotype was picked up a small number of times. The V and J genes are TRBV5-1 and TRBJ2-7; 9 bases agree with TRBD1. With 3 bases clipped from V and 3 bases from J, the junction kept 7 bases outside the gene matches. There are 15 residues in the CDR3. The V gene's germline CDR1 is SGHRS and CDR2 YFSETQ. The CDR3 DNA reads TGCGCCAGCAGCTCCCGACAGGGGGTCTACTACGAGCAGTACTTC. Its translation: CASSSRQGVYYEQYF.

This clonotype was found many times. The chain is built from TRBV6-2 or TRBV6-3 and TRBJ1-2; TRBD1 is a possible D gene (6 bases). The V end was cut by 7 bases, the J end by 12 bases, with 21 bases between. Germline CDR1 reads MNHEY; CDR2 reads SVGEGT. CDR3 length: 13 amino acids. CDR3 nucleotide sequence: TGTGCCAGCAATAAAGGTCGGGGGCTCGAGCACACCTTC. This sequence encodes CASNKGRGLEHTF.

The chain links TRBV11-2 to TRBJ2-3; possible D gene TRBD2, 6 bases. The CDR3 is 15 residues long. The germline CDR1 and CDR2 sequences are SGHAT and FQNNGV. V lost 1 base and J lost 4, with 12 bases in between. The CDR3 region is CASSLGGTDSDTQYF. In DNA form, the CDR3 reads TGTGCCAGCAGCTTAGGGGGGACTGACTCAGATACGCAGTATTTT. Full variable domain (outside the CDR3, taken from reference TRBV11-2 and TRBJ2-3): EAGVAQSPRYKIIEKRQSVAFWCNPISGHATLYWYQQILGQGPKLLIQFQNNGVVDDSQLPKDRFSAERLKGVDSTLKIQPAKLEDSAVYLCASSLGGTDSDTQYFGPGTRLTVL.

Concerning this clonotype: The junction shows a germline mismatch at one end, possibly a read error. The V gene is TRBV27, the J gene TRBJ1-1; 7 bases are a match to TRBD1. The CDR3 has 14 residues. In germline, CDR1 is MNHEY, CDR2 SMNVEV (reference sequence). CDR3 loop: CASSLGSGGAEAFF. The CDR3, as DNA: TGTGCCAGCAGTTTGGGATCAGGGGGGGCTGAGGCTTTCTTT.

V gene TRBV12-3 or TRBV12-4 combines with J gene TRBJ2-5; D call uncertain. V gave up 6 bases and J gave up 5 bases, with 10 bases separating them. This CDR3 has 12 residues. CDR3 DNA sequence: TGTGCCAGCAGCCGTGTCCGGGAGACCCAGTACTTC. Translated: CASSRVRETQYF.